Listed below are T cell receptor beta chains from one sample, sequenced in a study of cytomegalovirus exposure and HLA in healthy donors. Sequenced by immunoSEQ multiplex PCR; TCRdb stores in-frame clones only, minus some. The sample lists approximately 90,000 clones; over 70% were seen once. Source material: PBMCs. These TCRs come from a boy aged 5-17 years in good health and CMV-seronegative. CDR3s include the opening cysteine and the closing phenylalanine or tryptophan. A D gene is named only where the DNA matches it firmly. The listing skips clone size in some rows; elsewhere it reads once, few, many or a size class.

v_call	clone_size	j_call	d_call	cdr3_aa	cdr3_nt
TRBV7-8	.	TRBJ1-5	.	CASSLRFYSNQPQHF	TGTGCCAGCAGCTTACGGTTTTATAGCAATCAGCCCCAGCATTTT
TRBV19	.	TRBJ2-1	.	CASIIASYNEQFF	TGTGCCAGTATTATCGCCAGCTACAATGAGCAGTTCTTC
TRBV28	.	TRBJ2-7	TRBD1	CASRDTGTGRYEQYF	TGTGCCAGCAGAGACACCGGGACAGGGAGGTACGAGCAGTACTTC
TRBV15	.	TRBJ2-5	TRBD1	CATSSDRARAQYF	TGTGCCACCAGCAGCGACAGGGCAAGAGCCCAGTACTTC
TRBV6-6	.	TRBJ2-1	TRBD2	CASSYRLAGGNNEQFF	TGTGCCAGCAGTTACCGACTAGCGGGAGGGAACAATGAGCAGTTCTTC
TRBV7-9	once	TRBJ1-5	.	CASSGREDQPQHF	TGTGCCAGCAGCGGTCGAGAGGATCAGCCCCAGCATTTT
TRBV6-5	.	TRBJ1-2	TRBD1	CASSPDRVDGYTF	TGTGCCAGCAGTCCTGACAGGGTTGATGGCTACACCTTC
TRBV6-5	.	TRBJ2-1	.	CASGRGYNEQFF	TGTGCCAGCGGAAGAGGCTACAATGAGCAGTTCTTC
TRBV28	.	TRBJ1-4	.	CASGVGVGEKLFF	TGTGCCAGCGGGGTAGGGGTTGGGGAAAAACTGTTTTTT
TRBV21-1	.	TRBJ2-7	.	CASDSSSYEQYF	TGTGCCAGTGACTCAAGCTCCTACGAGCAGTACTTC
TRBV11-2	.	TRBJ1-6	.	CASSFTGRAGSPLHF	TGTGCCAGCAGCTTCACAGGTCGGGCAGGCTCACCCCTCCACTTT
TRBV5-4	.	TRBJ1-4	.	CASSLTVQNEKLFF	TGTGCCAGCAGCTTGACAGTCCAGAATGAAAAACTGTTTTTT
TRBV28	.	TRBJ2-7	TRBD1	CASRMGQGARKTYEQYF	TGTGCCAGCAGGATGGGACAGGGGGCTCGGAAAACCTACGAGCAGTACTTC
TRBV6-5	.	TRBJ1-4	.	CASRRDWTNEKLFF	TGTGCCAGCAGAAGGGACTGGACTAATGAAAAACTGTTTTTT
TRBV5-6	.	TRBJ1-1	.	CASSDRRGGAFF	TGTGCCAGCAGCGACCGACGTGGAGGAGCTTTCTTT
TRBV19	.	TRBJ2-7	.	CASSPSSHEQYF	TGTGCCAGTAGTCCCTCGTCCCACGAGCAGTACTTC
TRBV28	.	TRBJ1-1	.	CASSLGLVRTEAFF	TGTGCCAGCAGCCTCGGCCTTGTCAGGACTGAAGCTTTCTTT
TRBV9	.	TRBJ2-1	TRBD2	CASSVVAGGSGEQFF	TGTGCCAGCAGCGTAGTAGCGGGAGGGAGTGGTGAGCAGTTCTTC
TRBV6-6	.	TRBJ2-7	TRBD2	CASSRDGAGASEQYF	TGTGCCAGCAGTCGCGATGGGGCGGGAGCTAGCGAGCAGTACTTC
TRBV5-1	.	TRBJ2-5	TRBD1	CASSLGTEETQYF	TGCGCCAGCAGCCTGGGGACAGAAGAGACCCAGTACTTC
TRBV5-6	.	TRBJ2-5	.	CASSSNYGETQYF	TGTGCCAGCAGCTCAAACTACGGCGAGACCCAGTACTTC
TRBV10-3	.	TRBJ1-5	.	CAISPGNLGNQPQHF	TGTGCCATCAGTCCAGGGAACCTTGGCAATCAGCCCCAGCATTTT
TRBV27	.	TRBJ1-5	.	CASSFLGQNQPQHF	TGTGCCAGCAGTTTTTTGGGGCAAAATCAGCCCCAGCATTTT
TRBV15	.	TRBJ1-1	.	CATSGDPASKAFF	TGTGCCACCAGCGGAGATCCCGCCAGTAAAGCTTTCTTT
TRBV15	.	TRBJ2-6	.	CATSRDLLATGANVLTF	TGTGCCACCAGCAGAGATCTCCTAGCGACTGGGGCCAACGTCCTGACTTTC
TRBV7-9	.	TRBJ1-1	.	CASGTLGRGRYTEAFF	TGTGCCAGCGGAACTTTAGGCAGGGGTCGGTACACTGAAGCTTTCTTT
TRBV30	.	TRBJ2-7	.	CAWIPRWFIRYEQYF	TGTGCCTGGATCCCTAGGTGGTTCATCCGCTACGAGCAGTACTTC
TRBV9	few	TRBJ1-2	.	CASSPGNYGYTF	TGTGCCAGCAGCCCAGGGAACTATGGCTACACCTTC
TRBV28	.	TRBJ2-7	TRBD2	CASSSPSGGSYEQYF	TGTGCCAGCAGTTCACCTAGCGGGGGGAGCTACGAGCAGTACTTC
TRBV28	few	TRBJ1-4	.	CASSLGGVGHEKLFF	TGTGCCAGCAGTTTAGGAGGGGTGGGGCATGAAAAACTGTTTTTT
TRBV29-1	.	TRBJ2-3	TRBD1	CSVSSDRGRTDTQYF	TGCAGCGTTTCGTCGGACAGGGGGCGGACAGATACGCAGTATTTT
TRBV5-6	.	TRBJ2-2	TRBD2	CASSPIRLAQMNTGELFF	TGTGCCAGCAGCCCGATTCGACTAGCCCAAATGAACACCGGGGAGCTGTTTTTT
TRBV18	.	TRBJ2-5	.	CASSNSVQETQYF	TGTGCCAGCTCCAATAGCGTACAAGAGACCCAGTACTTC
TRBV28	.	TRBJ1-5	.	CASSLVQVSNQPQHF	TGTGCCAGCAGTTTAGTCCAGGTTAGCAATCAGCCCCAGCATTTT
TRBV30	.	TRBJ2-7	TRBD2	CAWDQGRGDYEQYF	TGTGCCTGGGATCAGGGGCGGGGGGACTACGAGCAGTACTTC
TRBV28	.	TRBJ2-7	.	CASSFGGTGGYEQYF	TGTGCCAGCAGTTTTGGAGGGACTGGAGGCTACGAGCAGTACTTC
TRBV4-3	few	TRBJ1-5	.	CASSQVIAGVNQPQHF	TGCGCCAGCAGCCAAGTAATCGCAGGGGTCAATCAGCCCCAGCATTTT
TRBV14	once	TRBJ2-7	.	CASSQAFPGKGYEQYF	TGTGCCAGCAGCCAAGCCTTCCCAGGGAAAGGCTACGAGCAGTACTTC
TRBV28	.	TRBJ2-7	TRBD1	CASSPPDRATYEQYF	TGTGCCAGCAGTCCCCCGGACAGGGCTACCTACGAGCAGTACTTC
TRBV5-1	.	TRBJ2-3	.	CASSPRGDTDTQYF	TGCGCCAGCAGCCCCCGAGGTGACACAGATACGCAGTATTTT
TRBV7-6	.	TRBJ2-5	TRBD2	CASSLEPREGTQYF	TGTGCCAGCAGCTTAGAACCCAGGGAGGGGACCCAGTACTTC
TRBV28	.	TRBJ2-1	TRBD2	CASSLSGVQRIYNEQFF	TGTGCCAGCAGTCTAAGCGGGGTCCAGAGAATTTACAATGAGCAGTTCTTC